Listed here are 19 T cell receptor beta chains from one sample, sequenced in a study of cytomegalovirus exposure and HLA in healthy donors. This table comes from immunoSEQ multiplex PCR, and its TCRdb copy is limited to in-frame clones, with some not included. The data contain approximately 98,000 clones, around 95% of them seen just once; the ten biggest clones take up 0.67%. Sequencing used PBMCs. The receptors here all came from a woman younger than 30 in good health and CMV-seronegative.

V gene TRBV9 combines with J gene TRBJ2-3, with TRBD2 matching 13 bases. V shed 0 bases and J 1 base; nucleotides not matched to a gene: 2. Looked up from germline, CDR1 is SGDLS and CDR2 is YYNGEE. This CDR3 region has 17 residues. As DNA, the CDR3 is TGTGCCAGCAGCGTAGTTGGACTAGCGGGGGGCACAGATACGCAGTATTTT. The encoded protein is CASSVVGLAGGTDTQYF.

J is TRBJ1-1 and V is TRBV28; a possible D gene is TRBD1 (6 bases). V lost 1 base and J 0 bases, leaving 6 bases between the germline ends. The CDR3 has 14 amino acids. CDR1 is MDHEN and CDR2 is SYDVKM in the germline V gene. The CDR3 DNA is TGTGCCAGCAGTTTATACAGGGTGAACACTGAAGCTTTCTTT. Translating it yields CASSLYRVNTEAFF.

The rearrangement links TRBV28 to TRBJ1-2; D remains unclear. Germline CDR1 is MDHEN and CDR2 is SYDVKM. The CDR3 runs 15 residues. Deletions cut 5 bases from V and 0 bases from J, with 13 bases between. The CDR3 sequence: CASSRRGKTNYGYTF. The CDR3 DNA reads TGTGCCAGCAGTCGAAGAGGGAAAACTAACTATGGCTACACCTTC.

This clone has just one count. The chain couples TRBV18 to TRBJ1-1; D call uncertain. Germline V lookup: CDR1 KGHSH, CDR2 LQKENI. The V gene lost 3 bases and the J gene lost 3 bases, with 14 bases spanning the gap. This CDR3 has 15 amino acids. The CDR3 loop is CASSPIEGRDTEAFF. The CDR3, as DNA: TGTGCCAGCTCACCGATCGAGGGTAGGGACACTGAAGCTTTCTTT. Based on the CDR3 plus reference TRBV18 and TRBJ1-1, the full variable domain is NAGVMQNPRHLVRRRGQEARLRCSPMKGHSHVYWYRQLPEEGLKFMVYLQKENIIDESGMPKERFSAEFPKEGPSILRIQQVVRGDSAAYFCASSPIEGRDTEAFFGQGTRLTVV.

This chain joins TRBV6-4 and TRBJ1-2, with 8 bases fitting TRBD1. V shed 5 bases, J shed 4 bases, and the junction held 6 bases outside the gene matches. The CDR3 extends over 14 amino acids. Per germline, CDR1 MRHNA and CDR2 SNTAGT. Written as DNA, the CDR3 is TGTGCCAGCAGTCGAGCCGGGACAGGCTATGGCTACACCTTC. Residues: CASSRAGTGYGYTF.

The V call is TRBV28, the J call TRBJ1-5; 9 nucleotides match TRBD1. Germline V gene lookup returns CDR1 MDHEN and CDR2 SYDVKM. The CDR3 has 13 amino acids. For the CDR3, the DNA is TGTGCTGGATCACAGGGGGCAATCCAGCCCCAGCATTTT. Translated: CAGSQGAIQPQHF.

This clone was seen only once. The genes are TRBV4-3 and TRBJ2-5; weak D call: TRBD1 (6 bases). The germline V gene encodes CDR1 LGHNA and CDR2 YSLEER. CDR3 length equals 16 residues. Deletions cut 0 bases from V and 5 bases from J, with 16 bases between. The chain's CDR3 is CASSQDSRQEEETQYF. The DNA of the CDR3 is TGCGCCAGCAGCCAAGATTCGAGACAGGAGGAGGAGACCCAGTACTTC.

The chain links TRBV7-9 to TRBJ1-6; D ambiguous. CDR3 length: 15 amino acids. V shed 5 bases and J shed 8 bases, with 16 bases lying between them. Germline V lookup: CDR1 SEHNR, CDR2 FQNEAQ (reference sequence). The CDR3 sequence is CASSAGDYGDSPLHF. DNA of the CDR3: TGTGCCAGCAGCGCAGGAGACTATGGTGATTCACCCCTCCACTTT.

The chain links TRBV7-2 to TRBJ2-3, with TRBD2 identical over 10 bases. Germline V lookup: CDR1 SGHTA, CDR2 FQGNSA. J gave up 3 bases and V 5 bases, and 11 bases lay outside the gene matches. This CDR3 spans 17 amino acids. The CDR3 spells CASSPPSGGLLTDTQYF. In DNA, the CDR3 is TGTGCCAGCAGCCCACCTAGCGGGGGTCTGTTAACAGATACGCAGTATTTT.

The gene calls are TRBV27 and TRBJ2-1, with TRBD2 identical over 13 bases. CDR1 MNHEY and CDR2 SMNVEV come from the germline V gene (reference sequence). V trimming: 7 bases; J trimming: 7 bases; junction bases outside the gene matches: 10. The CDR3 extends over 16 amino acids. CDR3 DNA sequence: TGTGCCAGCAACCAACTAGCGGGGGGGCTCGGGAATGAGCAGTTCTTC. Protein sequence: CASNQLAGGLGNEQFF.

The J gene is TRBJ2-5, the V gene TRBV7-9, with D tentatively TRBD1 (7 bases). The CDR3 is 15 residues long. CDR1 is SEHNR, CDR2 FQNEAQ, per germline (reference sequence). V was clipped by 3 bases and J by 1 base, with 12 bases between them. DNA of the CDR3: TGTGCCAGCAGCTTGGCGGGACAGTCCCAAGAGACCCAGTACTTC. The encoded protein is CASSLAGQSQETQYF.

This chain joins TRBV28 and TRBJ2-7, with 8 bases fitting TRBD1. Trimming at V came to 5 bases and at J to 3 bases, leaving 12 bases not matched to a gene. CDR1 MDHEN and CDR2 SYDVKM come from the germline V gene. This CDR3 region has 16 residues. The chain's CDR3 is CASSQGQGALDYEQYF. DNA of the CDR3: TGTGCCAGCAGTCAGGGGCAGGGGGCCCTGGACTACGAGCAGTACTTC.

The chain couples TRBV4-1 to TRBJ2-4; 7 bases line up with TRBD1. V trimming: 1 base; J trimming: 0 bases; junction bases outside the gene matches: 3. The CDR3 runs 16 residues. Germline CDR1 is MGHRA and CDR2 is YSYEKL. The CDR3 nucleotides are TGCGCCAGCAGCCAAGGGGACAGACTAGCCAAAAACATTCAGTACTTC. It translates to CASSQGDRLAKNIQYF.

The chain joins TRBV11-2 to TRBJ2-5; 7 positions match TRBD1. Germline trimming cut 4 bases from V and 1 base from J; bases unmatched to any gene: 3. This CDR3 contains 14 residues. Germline V gene sequence: CDR1 SGHAT, CDR2 FQNNGV. CDR3 coding DNA: TGTGCCAGCAGCTCGACAGGGCTCCAAGAGACCCAGTACTTC. This encodes CASSSTGLQETQYF.

The chain couples TRBV27 to TRBJ2-7; D might be TRBD2 (6 bases). The ends were cut back, 0 bases at V and 4 bases at J, with 7 bases in the middle. The V gene's germline CDR1 is MNHEY and CDR2 SMNVEV (reference sequence). This CDR3 is 13 amino acids long. CDR3 sequence: CASSLSGGYEQYF. The CDR3 region has the DNA TGTGCCAGCAGTTTATCGGGGGGATACGAGCAGTACTTC.

The genes are TRBV9 and TRBJ2-7, with D tentatively TRBD1 (5 bases). With 4 bases removed from V and 0 bases from J, the gap between germline ends came to 11 bases. Per germline, CDR1 SGDLS and CDR2 YYNGEE. This CDR3 has 14 amino acids. CDR3 region: CASSLGQSSYEQYF. The CDR3 DNA reads TGTGCCAGCAGCCTCGGACAAAGCTCCTACGAGCAGTACTTC. Looking up the rest from reference TRBV9 and TRBJ2-7 gives the full variable domain: DSGVTQTPKHLITATGQRVTLRCSPRSGDLSVYWYQQSLDQGLQFLIQYYNGEERAKGNILERFSAQQFPDLHSELNLSSLELGDSALYFCASSLGQSSYEQYFGPGTRLTVT.

This chain links TRBV27 with TRBJ2-7; 7 bases match TRBD1. With V trimmed by 6 bases and J by 2 bases, 10 bases remained unmatched. Germline CDR1 reads MNHEY; CDR2 reads SMNVEV (reference sequence). The CDR3 spans 15 residues. Written as DNA, the CDR3 is TGTGCCAGCAGCTTAAAGGGACAGCTAGCCTACGAGCAGTACTTC. Encoded protein: CASSLKGQLAYEQYF.

The chain is built from TRBV7-8 and TRBJ1-1, with D maybe TRBD1 (6 bases). Germline V lookup: CDR1 SGHVS, CDR2 FQNEAQ. Trimming cost V 3 bases and J 1 base, with 15 bases left between them. This CDR3 has 16 residues. The CDR3 DNA is TGTGCCAGCAGCTTTACAGGGAGCCTAAGGAACACTGAAGCTTTCTTT. The encoded protein is CASSFTGSLRNTEAFF.

In nucleotides, the CDR3 is TGTGCCAGCAGCGGACAACAGGGTTCACCCCTCCACTTT. Translation gives CASSGQQGSPLHF. The chain is built from TRBV7-3 and TRBJ1-6, with D perhaps matching TRBD1 (6 bases). V lost 5 bases and J lost 9, with 11 bases in between. The CDR3 contains 13 residues. In germline, CDR1 is SGHTA, CDR2 FQGTGA.